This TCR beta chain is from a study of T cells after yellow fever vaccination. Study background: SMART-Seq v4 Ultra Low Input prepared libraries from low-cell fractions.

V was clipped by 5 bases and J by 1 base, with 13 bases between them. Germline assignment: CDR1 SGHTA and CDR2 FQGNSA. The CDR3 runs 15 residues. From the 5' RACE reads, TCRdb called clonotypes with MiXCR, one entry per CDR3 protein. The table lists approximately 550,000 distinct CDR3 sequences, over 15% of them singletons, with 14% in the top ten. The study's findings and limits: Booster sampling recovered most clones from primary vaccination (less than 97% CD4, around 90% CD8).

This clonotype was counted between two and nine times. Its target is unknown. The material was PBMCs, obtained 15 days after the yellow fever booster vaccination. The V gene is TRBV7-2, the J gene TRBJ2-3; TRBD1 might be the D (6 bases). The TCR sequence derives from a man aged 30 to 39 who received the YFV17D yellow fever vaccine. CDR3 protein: CASSQQGTRTDTQYF. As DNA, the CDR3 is TGTGCCAGCAGCCAACAGGGCACCCGCACAGATACGCAGTATTTT.